This T cell receptor beta chain was observed in a study of cytomegalovirus exposure and HLA in healthy donors. Broader study findings: Sequencing artifact likely explains a cluster of highly shared sequence variants.

CDR1 SNHLY and CDR2 FYNNEI come from the germline V gene. The CDR3 covers 14 residues. This PCR relied on a set of 60 Vbeta primers and 13 Jbeta primers. Assay: immunoSEQ multiplex PCR; the TCRdb copy retains only in-frame clones and omits some. The table has 110,000 to 150,000 clones, roughly 79% seen once. About this clone: Its antigen is not identified. At one end, the junction sequence differs from germline, possibly due to a read error. Distinct nucleotide sequences in the sample also encode this CDR3.

The chain carries TRBV2 and TRBJ1-2, with a possible D match to TRBD1 (6 bases). Specimen: PBMCs. This receptor was taken from a man aged 18 to 29 in good health and CMV-seronegative. The CDR3 DNA follows: TGTGCCAGCAGTGAAGCAAGGACAGACTACGGCTACACCTTC. It translates to CASSEARTDYGYTF. Drawing the rest from reference TRBV2 and TRBJ1-2, the complete variable domain is EPEVTQTPSHQVTQMGQEVILRCVPISNHLYFYWYRQILGQKVEFLVSFYNNEISEKSEIFDDQFSVERPDGSNFTLKIRSTKLEDSAMYFCASSEARTDYGYTFGSGTRLTVV.